One and the same sample provided the 29 T cell receptor beta chains below, sequenced in a study of shared clonotypes between healthy human individuals. Libraries were prepared by immunoSEQ multiplex PCR; TCRdb keeps only in-frame clonotypes and omits some of them. The table includes 2 million to 3 million clones, roughly 93% detected once. Sequencing used naive CD4+ T cells from PBMCs. Sample subset: CD45RA+ positively selected. The source is a man between 18 and 35 years old in good health. Some clones in this sample may be carry-over from other donors' samples.

In DNA form, the CDR3 reads TGTGCCTGGAGTTATGGTCAGGGGATTGGTTACGAGCAGTACTTC. This codes for CAWSYGQGIGYEQYF. This chain connects TRBV30 to TRBJ2-7; a possible D gene is TRBD1 (6 bases). The CDR3 has 15 amino acids. CDR1 GTSNPN and CDR2 SVGIG come from the germline V gene (reference sequence). Trimming took 2 bases from V and 4 from J, leaving 18 bases between them.

This chain joins TRBV9 and TRBJ2-1; TRBD2 matches 7 bases. The CDR3 is 18 amino acids. Germline CDR1 is SGDLS and CDR2 is YYNGEE. Trimming cost V 4 bases and J 0 bases; bases outside gene matches: 13. CDR3 DNA sequence: TGTGCCAGCAGCCTCACCGGGACTACAAAGAGCTCCTACAATGAGCAGTTCTTC. Protein sequence: CASSLTGTTKSSYNEQFF. The whole variable domain, filled in from reference TRBV9 and TRBJ2-1, reads DSGVTQTPKHLITATGQRVTLRCSPRSGDLSVYWYQQSLDQGLQFLIQYYNGEERAKGNILERFSAQQFPDLHSELNLSSLELGDSALYFCASSLTGTTKSSYNEQFFGPGTRLTVL.

The J gene is TRBJ2-2, the V gene TRBV6-5; tentatively, D is TRBD1 or TRBD2 (5 bases each). Germline V gene sequence: CDR1 MNHEY, CDR2 SVGAGI. This CDR3 contains 15 residues. Between the trimmed V and J ends, which lost 6 bases and 0 bases, there was a span of 11 bases. The CDR3 DNA reads TGTGCCAGCAGCCGGGACCACCCGAACACCGGGGAGCTGTTTTTT. It yields the protein CASSRDHPNTGELFF.

Of note for this clone: Different DNA sequences within this sample yield the same CDR3. The chain recombines TRBV7-2 with TRBJ2-5; D uncertain. CDR3 length equals 12 residues. Germline-derived CDR1 and CDR2 are SGHTA and FQGNSA. V lost 1 base and J 4 bases, leaving 4 bases between the germline ends. Here the CDR3 reads CASSLVVETQYF. DNA for the CDR3: TGTGCCAGCAGCTTAGTGGTAGAGACCCAGTACTTC.

This sequence joins TRBV7-9 and TRBJ1-6, with D tentatively TRBD1 (5 bases). Trimming left V 2 bases short and J 7 bases short, with 12 bases between. This CDR3 is built from 15 residues. The germline V gene encodes CDR1 SEHNR and CDR2 FQNEAQ (reference sequence). CDR3 region: CASSLFLGENSPLHF. The CDR3 region has the DNA TGTGCCAGCAGCTTATTCTTGGGGGAGAATTCACCCCTCCACTTT.

This chain links TRBV15 with TRBJ1-4, with D uncertain. CDR1 LNHNV and CDR2 YYDKDF come from the germline V gene (reference sequence). The CDR3 has 16 amino acids. V was shortened by 0 bases and J by 16 bases, with 24 bases between the two germline ends. CDR3 in amino acids: CATSRDETPHNPVRFF. The CDR3 DNA reads as TGTGCCACCAGCAGAGATGAGACCCCCCATAACCCAGTAAGGTTTTTT.

The J gene is TRBJ2-7, the V gene TRBV5-1, with 8 bases fitting TRBD1. Germline loops: CDR1 SGHRS, CDR2 YFSETQ. The ends lost 4 bases at V and 0 bases at J; junction bases unmatched: 6. The length of the CDR3 is 15 residues. The CDR3 protein is CASSPPGQASYEQYF. The CDR3 bases are TGCGCCAGCAGCCCGCCGGGACAGGCCTCCTACGAGCAGTACTTC.

The chain joins TRBV4-3 to TRBJ2-7; TRBD1 might be the D (6 bases). Trimming took off 4 bases at V and 6 bases at J, with 16 bases between the two ends. CDR3 length: 14 amino acids. Germline CDR1 is LGHNA and CDR2 is YSLEER. The CDR3, as DNA: TGCGCCAGCAGCCCAAGAGAGCAGGGGAGCGAGCAGTACTTC. This gives the protein CASSPREQGSEQYF.

This chain uses TRBV6-5 with TRBJ2-7; D perhaps matches TRBD2 (5 bases). CDR3 length: 14 amino acids. V dropped 8 bases and J dropped 2 bases, with 16 bases sitting between them. Germline loops: CDR1 MNHEY, CDR2 SVGAGI. The DNA of the CDR3 is TGTGCCAGCTATAGGAGAGGGTTCACCTACGAGCAGTACTTC. Protein product: CASYRRGFTYEQYF.

The chain has TRBV7-2 and TRBJ2-7, with a weak D call TRBD2 (5 bases). The CDR3 has 17 amino acids. CDR1 is SGHTA and CDR2 is FQGNSA in the germline V gene. V lost 2 bases, J lost 2 bases, and 19 bases lay in between. The CDR3 coding sequence is TGTGCCAGCAGCTTAATCCCCGGTCCCCGGGGAACCTACGAGCAGTACTTC. Amino acid sequence: CASSLIPGPRGTYEQYF.

This clone has only one observation. The V and J genes are TRBV9 and TRBJ2-5; 10 bases line up with TRBD1. CDR3 size: 14 residues. The germline V gene has CDR1 SGDLS and CDR2 YYNGEE. CDR3 coding DNA: TGTGGTCCCGCGGGACAGGGGAGTCAAGAGACCCAGTACTTC. Its protein product is CGPAGQGSQETQYF.

V usage is TRBV4-1 and J usage is TRBJ2-7; D not certain. Looked up from germline, CDR1 is MGHRA and CDR2 is YSYEKL. This CDR3 has 17 amino acids. V lost 1 base and J lost 2, with 18 bases in between. CDR3 nucleotide sequence: TGCGCCAGCAGCCAAGGACTCCCTACACGACGCCCCTACGAGCAGTACTTC. Protein sequence: CASSQGLPTRRPYEQYF.

This chain uses TRBV13 with TRBJ2-2, with TRBD2 matching over 13 bases. The CDR3 covers 16 residues. V was pared by 3 bases and J by 6 bases, with 4 bases of the junction left unmatched. Germline assignment: CDR1 PRHDT and CDR2 FYEKMQ (reference sequence). In DNA form, the CDR3 reads TGTGCCAGCAGCTTTAAGGGACTAGCGGGACCCGGGGAGCTGTTTTTT. The encoded protein is CASSFKGLAGPGELFF.

This clone appeared a single time. The chain uses TRBV6-6 and TRBJ2-6; D assignment may be TRBD1 or TRBD2 (5 bases each). The CDR3 is made up of 15 amino acids. Germline CDR1 is MNHNY and CDR2 is SVGAGI (reference sequence). The V gene lost 7 bases and the J gene lost 0 bases, with 10 bases spanning the gap. This chain's CDR3 is CASMRGGSGANVLTF. CDR3 nucleotides: TGTGCCAGCATGAGGGGTGGCTCTGGGGCCAACGTCCTGACTTTC.

The rearrangement links TRBV18 to TRBJ2-5; 11 positions agree with TRBD2. Looked up from germline, CDR1 is KGHSH and CDR2 is LQKENI. Losses at the gene ends were 3 bases for V and 9 bases for J; bases not matched to a gene: 9. The CDR3 contains 15 residues. The CDR3: CASSPGTSGLRAQYF. CDR3 nucleotides: TGTGCCAGCTCACCCGGGACTAGCGGACTCAGGGCCCAGTACTTC.

The V gene is TRBV5-1, the J gene TRBJ1-2; no clear D gene. V was shortened by 0 bases and J by 3 bases, with 9 bases between the two germline ends. The CDR3 is 14 amino acids. Germline V CDR1 and CDR2: SGHRS, YFSETQ. Written as DNA, the CDR3 is TGCGCCAGCAGCTTGGCGGTTCCTTACTATGGCTACACCTTC. This translates into CASSLAVPYYGYTF.

This clone was seen a single time. The chain employs TRBV28 and TRBJ2-7; 7 bases fit TRBD1. J gave up 7 bases and V 2 bases, and 5 bases lay outside the gene matches. CDR3 length equals 13 residues. Germline V gives CDR1 MDHEN, CDR2 SYDVKM. The CDR3 is CASSLIGQAEQYF. The CDR3 DNA follows: TGTGCCAGCAGTTTAATCGGACAGGCTGAGCAGTACTTC. Based on the CDR3 plus reference TRBV28 and TRBJ2-7, the full variable domain is DVKVTQSSRYLVKRTGEKVFLECVQDMDHENMFWYRQDPGLGLRLIYFSYDVKMKEKGDIPEGYSVSREKKERFSLILESASTNQTSMYLCASSLIGQAEQYFGPGTRLTVT.

The V and J genes are TRBV19 and TRBJ2-1; D could derive from TRBD1 or TRBD2 (5 bases each). This CDR3 contains 17 residues. V dropped 8 bases and J dropped 6 bases, with 26 bases sitting between them. Germline CDR1 is LNHDA and CDR2 is SQIVND (reference sequence). The CDR3 bases are TGTGCCAGTCAACGGTCCCGGGGAGAGGGGCTCTTCAATGAGCAGTTCTTC. This encodes CASQRSRGEGLFNEQFF.

The chain couples TRBV7-3 to TRBJ2-4; D unclear. The length of the CDR3 is 13 residues. The germline V gene has CDR1 SGHTA and CDR2 FQGTGA. V dropped 5 bases and J dropped 1 base, with 6 bases sitting between them. The CDR3 DNA sequence: TGTGCCAGCAGCCAAAGGGCCAAAAACATTCAGTACTTC. The encoded protein is CASSQRAKNIQYF.

The chain is built from TRBV19 and TRBJ1-4; 8 bases align to TRBD1. V dropped 5 bases and J dropped 1; count of bases not matched to a gene: 9. Germline V gene sequence: CDR1 LNHDA, CDR2 SQIVND (reference sequence). The CDR3 sequence is 17 residues long. The CDR3 spells CASSPGGGTGTNEKLFF. As DNA, the CDR3 is TGTGCCAGTAGTCCGGGAGGTGGGACAGGAACTAATGAAAAACTGTTTTTT.

The gene calls are TRBV5-8 and TRBJ2-7; the D gene could be TRBD1 or TRBD2 (5 bases each). Germline V gene lookup returns CDR1 SGHTS and CDR2 YDEGEE. The CDR3 runs to 12 residues. Deletions cut 2 bases from V and 3 bases from J, with 6 bases between. Here the CDR3 DNA reads TGTGCCAGCAGCTTTGGGGGCTACGAGCAGTACTTC. Residues: CASSFGGYEQYF.

CDR3 in DNA: TGTGCCAGCAGTATACAGGGGGCAGAGACCGAAGCTTTCTTT. Translating it yields CASSIQGAETEAFF. The chain joins TRBV2 to TRBJ1-1; 9 nucleotides line up with TRBD1. Germline CDR1 is SNHLY and CDR2 is FYNNEI. The junction had 9 bases not matched to a gene; V was cut back by 5 bases and J by 8 bases. There are 14 residues in the CDR3. Filled out from reference TRBV2 and TRBJ1-1, the complete variable domain reads EPEVTQTPSHQVTQMGQEVILRCVPISNHLYFYWYRQILGQKVEFLVSFYNNEISEKSEIFDDQFSVERPDGSNFTLKIRSTKLEDSAMYFCASSIQGAETEAFFGQGTRLTVV.

With respect to this clone: One end of the junction does not line up with germline, which may come from a read error. This chain links TRBV28 with TRBJ2-5, with a weak D call TRBD2 (6 bases). Germline lookup yields CDR1 MDHEN and CDR2 SYDVKM. The CDR3 has 13 residues. CDR3 loop: CAAWRGSGETQYF. DNA for the CDR3: TGCGCCGCATGGAGGGGTTCGGGGGAGACCCAGTACTTC.

This chain connects TRBV28 to TRBJ2-1; 13 positions agree with TRBD2. The V segment lost 3 bases and the J segment 4 bases; nucleotides outside the gene matches: 3. Germline V gene data show CDR1 as MDHEN and CDR2 as SYDVKM. The CDR3 loop spans 16 amino acids. DNA of the CDR3: TGTGCCAGCAGTTTGACGGGACTAGCGGGATACAATGAGCAGTTCTTC. It is translated as CASSLTGLAGYNEQFF.

V usage is TRBV29-1 and J usage is TRBJ2-3; D unresolved. Trimming removed 5 bases at V and 4 bases at J, with 7 bases between. The germline gives CDR1 SQVTM, CDR2 ANQGSEA. CDR3 length: 11 amino acids. The CDR3: CSVRPPDTQYF. CDR3 nucleotide sequence: TGCAGCGTTCGTCCCCCAGATACGCAGTATTTT.

The gene calls are TRBV18 and TRBJ1-1; D might be TRBD1 (5 bases). The CDR3 spans 16 residues. Trimming took off 6 bases at V and 5 bases at J, with 22 bases between the two ends. Germline V gene data show CDR1 as KGHSH and CDR2 as LQKENI. The CDR3 DNA follows: TGTGCCAGCTCGTCCGGGGGATTTGGGGTTCTTACTGAAGCTTTCTTT. Protein sequence: CASSSGGFGVLTEAFF.

The chain is built from TRBV19 and TRBJ1-5; 8 bases align to TRBD1. Germline CDR1 is LNHDA and CDR2 is SQIVND (reference sequence). The CDR3 is 15 amino acids. V shed 5 bases and J 3 bases; nucleotides not matched to a gene: 6. CDR3: CASSGQGYDNQPQHF. CDR3 nucleotide sequence: TGTGCCAGTAGTGGACAGGGTTATGACAATCAGCCCCAGCATTTT.

The rearrangement links TRBV6-1 to TRBJ1-5, with a possible D match to TRBD1 (5 bases). Trimming cost V 2 bases and J 2 bases, with 13 bases left between them. The CDR3 length is 16 residues. CDR1 is MNHNS and CDR2 is SASEGT in the germline V gene. Written as DNA, the CDR3 is TGTGCCAGCAGTGAATATGGTGTGGGGGGCAATCAGCCCCAGCATTTT. Its translation: CASSEYGVGGNQPQHF.

The chain uses TRBV19 and TRBJ2-2, with D hard to call. Germline V gene data show CDR1 as LNHDA and CDR2 as SQIVND (reference sequence). There are 15 residues in the CDR3. V shed 2 bases and J shed 2 bases, with 9 bases lying between them. The CDR3, as DNA: TGTGCCAGTAGTATATGGGCATCCAACACCGGGGAGCTGTTTTTT. Its translation: CASSIWASNTGELFF.